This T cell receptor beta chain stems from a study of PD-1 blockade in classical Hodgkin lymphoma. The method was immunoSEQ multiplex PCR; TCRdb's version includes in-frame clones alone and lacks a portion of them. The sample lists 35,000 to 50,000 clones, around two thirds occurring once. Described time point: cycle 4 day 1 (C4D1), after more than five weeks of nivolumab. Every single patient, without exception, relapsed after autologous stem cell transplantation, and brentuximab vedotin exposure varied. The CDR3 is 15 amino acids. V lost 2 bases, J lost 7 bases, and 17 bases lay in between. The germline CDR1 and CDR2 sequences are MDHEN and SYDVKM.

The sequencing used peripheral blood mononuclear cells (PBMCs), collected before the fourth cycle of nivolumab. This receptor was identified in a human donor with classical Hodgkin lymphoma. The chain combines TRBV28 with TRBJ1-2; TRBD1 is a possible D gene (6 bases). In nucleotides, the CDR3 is TGTGCCAGCAGTTTACCAAAAAACAGGGCGGCTGGCTACACCTTC. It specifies CASSLPKNRAAGYTF.